This TCR beta chain was obtained from a study of shared clonotypes between healthy human individuals. Study-level points and caveats: Rarefaction indicated that sorted-subset sequencing remained incomplete although depth was large. Donor scarcity curtailed the genetic and exposure-history diversity represented herein.

Clones were sequenced by immunoSEQ multiplex PCR, and TCRdb holds only the in-frame ones, with some missing. The repertoire holds over a million clones, approximately 98.5% seen once, with around 0.38% in the top ten. Healthy and HIV-negative, the adult donors had no recent acute infections or vaccinations. Note on this clone: Its antigen is unidentified.

CDR1 and CDR2 (germline): MNHNS, SASEGT. The CDR3 runs to 13 residues. Trimming took 5 bases from V and 0 from J, leaving 7 bases between them. Specimen: naive CD4+ T cells sorted from blood. Subset defined: CD45RA+ positively selected. This TCR was sampled from a man aged 25-40 years in good health. J is TRBJ1-1 and V is TRBV6-1, with unresolved D. The CDR3 sequence is CASSPTLNTEAFF. CDR3 coding DNA: TGTGCCAGCAGTCCTACATTGAACACTGAAGCTTTCTTT.